This TCR beta chain derives from a study of cytomegalovirus exposure and HLA in healthy donors. 13 Jbeta primers and 60 Vbeta primers were used for the PCR. TCRdb's table, derived via immunoSEQ multiplex PCR, lists solely in-frame clones and lacks some. Among around 200,000 clones listed, around 86% were seen once. Sequencing input: PBMCs. This receptor was obtained from a woman aged 50 to 60 in good health and CMV-seropositive.

The CDR3 region is CASSLWDRLAEQYF. For the CDR3, the DNA is TGCGCCAGCAGCTTGTGGGACAGGCTAGCCGAGCAGTACTTC. The chain couples TRBV5-1 to TRBJ2-7, with TRBD1 matching 8 bases. This CDR3 has 14 residues. Per the germline V gene, CDR1 is SGHRS and CDR2 is YFSETQ. Unmatched junction bases numbered 6, after V lost 1 base and J lost 6 bases.